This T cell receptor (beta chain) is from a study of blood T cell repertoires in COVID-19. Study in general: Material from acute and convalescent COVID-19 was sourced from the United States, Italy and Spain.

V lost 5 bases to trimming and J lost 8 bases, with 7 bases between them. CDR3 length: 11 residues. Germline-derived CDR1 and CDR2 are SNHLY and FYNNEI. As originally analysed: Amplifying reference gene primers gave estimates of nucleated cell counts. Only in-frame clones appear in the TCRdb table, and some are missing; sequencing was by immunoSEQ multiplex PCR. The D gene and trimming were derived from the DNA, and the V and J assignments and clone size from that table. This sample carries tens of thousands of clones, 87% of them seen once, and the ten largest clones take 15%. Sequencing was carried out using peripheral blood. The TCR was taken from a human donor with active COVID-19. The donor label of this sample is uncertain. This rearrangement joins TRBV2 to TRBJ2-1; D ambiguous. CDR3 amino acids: CASSPQYEQFF. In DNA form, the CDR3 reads TGTGCCAGCAGTCCCCAGTATGAGCAGTTCTTC.